The entry below gives a single T cell receptor beta chain sequence along with its context. Antigen: not known. This sample is drawn from a study of cytotoxic CD8 clonotypes in ibrutinib-treated CLL. Overall study findings and caveats: Before falling back toward baseline at progression, clonality had risen at the time of ibrutinib response.

Germline V gene sequence: CDR1 KGHSH, CDR2 LQKENI. This CDR3 has 14 residues. Trimming left V 3 bases short and J 5 bases short, with 14 bases between. The table came from immunoSEQ multiplex PCR; TCRdb's copy has only in-frame clones and leaves some out. The sample has 100,000 to 150,000 clones; approximately 83% are singletons. This chain uses TRBV18 with TRBJ2-7; D is possibly TRBD2 (7 bases). The TCR originated in a human donor with chronic lymphocytic leukemia. The sample here was PBMCs, taken after 24 months of ibrutinib treatment. This chain's CDR3 is CASSPQGGGNEQYF. The CDR3 nucleotides read TGTGCCAGCTCACCGCAAGGGGGGGGAAACGAGCAGTACTTC.